A selection of T cell receptor beta chains follows, all from one sample in a study of control samples from healthy donors and cancer patients. This table comes from immunoSEQ multiplex PCR, and its TCRdb copy is limited to in-frame clones, with some not included. The table records just over 80,000 clones, roughly 93% of them present only once. Sequenced sample: blood. These receptors were collected from a woman aged 18 to 35 in good health. Both conserved end residues are part of each CDR3. Fields, in order: J gene, D gene, CDR3 length, V gene, CDR3 protein. A D gene is named only where the DNA matches it firmly.

TRBJ1-2,TRBD1,13,TRBV7-2,CASRRGTGYGYTF
TRBJ2-1,TRBD2,15,TRBV5-1,CASTEVAGGLSEQFF
TRBJ2-2,TRBD2,17,TRBV5-3,CARSLRLAGMNTGELFF
TRBJ1-5,NA,13,TRBV9,CASSATGNQPQHF
TRBJ1-1,NA,14,TRBV2,CATQPTVLNTEAFF
TRBJ1-3,NA,17,TRBV29-1,CSVEGPVTDDSGNTIYF
TRBJ2-7,NA,15,TRBV4-2,CASSPAGGRSYEQYF
TRBJ2-7,NA,14,TRBV19,CASSIGPPSYEQYF
TRBJ2-7,TRBD2,17,TRBV5-1,CASSPSLAGVYSYEQYF
TRBJ2-3,NA,14,TRBV29-1,CSVETSLTPDTQYF
TRBJ2-7,NA,16,TRBV10-3,CAISEPPQGTAYEQYF
TRBJ1-6,NA,16,TRBV6-6,CASSTGVSSYNSPLHF
TRBJ2-3,TRBD2,15,TRBV2,CASSEKREMLDTQYF
TRBJ1-2,TRBD1,16,TRBV27,CASSLSGQGGGGGYTF
TRBJ1-2,NA,15,TRBV11-2,CASSLVGTAKGGYTF
TRBJ2-5,NA,14,TRBV27,CASSLADRQETQYF
TRBJ2-2,NA,19,TRBV4-3,CASSQEGVYGGANTGELFF
TRBJ1-3,NA,14,TRBV11-2,CASSFAGSGNTIYF
TRBJ2-5,NA,14,TRBV5-6,CASSLSAAQETQYF
TRBJ2-5,TRBD2,14,TRBV24-1,CATSDPGGRETQYF
TRBJ1-6,NA,13,TRBV25-1,CASSFLYNSPLHF
TRBJ1-1,NA,15,TRBV9,CASSPAQTANTEAFF
TRBJ2-5,NA,16,TRBV5-4,CASSLAGRATEETQYF
TRBJ2-3,NA,15,TRBV18,CASSPGGSVTDTQYF
TRBJ1-2,NA,16,TRBV4-1,CASSQERFQVGYGYTF
TRBJ2-2,TRBD1,17,TRBV5-1,CASSHPEGQGSTGELFF
TRBJ2-1,NA,12,TRBV7-2,CASSYKADEQFF
TRBJ1-2,TRBD1,13,TRBV11-2,CASSPDRNYGYTF
TRBJ2-3,NA,15,TRBV6-6,CASSYRRGNTDTQYF